The sample holds one count of the clone carrying this T cell receptor beta chain. This entry belongs to a study of shared clonotypes between healthy human individuals. Measured with immunoSEQ multiplex PCR; TCRdb has only the in-frame clones, and not every one. The sample has some 2,000,000 clones, 95% seen once. The CDR3 consists of 14 residues. Per germline, CDR1 GTSNPN and CDR2 SVGIG (reference sequence). The trim removed 0 bases at V and 7 bases at J, leaving 9 bases unmatched. This clonotype was sampled from a man aged 18 to 30 in good health. Source material: naive CD4+ T cells sorted from blood. Subset described: CD45RA+ positively selected. The chain is built from TRBV30 and TRBJ2-7; 7 bases are a match to TRBD2. The CDR3 loop reads CAWSVRLAEAEQYF. Written as DNA, the CDR3 is TGTGCCTGGAGTGTACGGCTAGCGGAGGCGGAGCAGTACTTC. Together with reference TRBV30 and TRBJ2-7, the CDR3 gives the full variable domain: SQTIHQWPATLVQPVGSPLSLECTVEGTSNPNLYWYRQAAGRGLQLLFYSVGIGQISSEVPQNLSASRPQDRQFILSSKKLLLSDSGFYLCAWSVRLAEAEQYFGPGTRLTVT.